This TCR beta chain was recovered during a study of Ad26.COV2.S vaccination and SARS-CoV-2 variants. The overall study: The trial was COV1001 and the donor's arm was Ad26.COV2.S. Intramuscular Ad26.COV2.S doses were given once or twice, 56 days apart.

Treatment given: some 19 received Ad26.COV2.S at low or high dose, single or two shots; 5 received placebo; per-sample allocation not given. The study sampled participants on day 63 after the first vaccine or placebo injection. Trimming shortened V by 5 bases and J by 3 bases, and 10 bases separated the two germline ends. The V gene's germline CDR1 is SQVTM and CDR2 ANQGSEA. The CDR3 sequence is 12 residues long. Profiling relied on immunoSEQ multiplex PCR, and the TCRdb table lists in-frame clones only, not all of them. This sample carries roughly 330,000 clones, roughly 88% of them seen once, and the ten largest clones take about 5.4%. This clone showed up just a few times. What it recognizes is unknown. Study-wide results and limits: Vaccine and placebo recipients had similar non-spike TCR breadth.

The material sequenced was peripheral blood, taken in a trial of Ad26.COV2.S vaccine versus placebo. The clonotype originates from a person aged 18-60 years who received the Ad26.COV2.S COVID-19 vaccine or a placebo. The rearrangement joins TRBV29-1 to TRBJ1-2, with a weak D call TRBD1 (6 bases). CDR3 protein: CSVTGLHYGYTF. CDR3 DNA: TGCAGCGTTACAGGGTTACACTATGGCTACACCTTC.